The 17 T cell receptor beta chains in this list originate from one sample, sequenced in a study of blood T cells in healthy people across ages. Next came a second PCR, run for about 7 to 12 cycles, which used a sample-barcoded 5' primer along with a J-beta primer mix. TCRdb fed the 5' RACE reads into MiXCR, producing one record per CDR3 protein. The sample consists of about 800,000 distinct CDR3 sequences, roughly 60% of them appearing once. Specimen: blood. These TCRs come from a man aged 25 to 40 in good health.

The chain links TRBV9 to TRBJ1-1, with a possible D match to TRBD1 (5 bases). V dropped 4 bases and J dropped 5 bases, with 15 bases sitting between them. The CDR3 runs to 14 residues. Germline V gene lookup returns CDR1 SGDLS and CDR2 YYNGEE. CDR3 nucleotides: TGTGCCAGCAGCCCGGGACGGGGGTTAACTGAAGCTTTCTTT. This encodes CASSPGRGLTEAFF.

As DNA, the CDR3 is TGTGCCAGCAGCCAAGATACGGATGGCTACACCTTC. Residues: CASSQDTDGYTF. The chain carries TRBV3-1 and TRBJ1-2, with D hard to call. The germline V and J ends were trimmed by 0 bases and 6 bases, with 5 bases remaining between them. Germline V gene lookup returns CDR1 LGHDT and CDR2 YNNKEL (reference sequence). The CDR3 has 12 amino acids. Based on the CDR3 plus reference TRBV3-1 and TRBJ1-2, the full variable domain is DTAVSQTPKYLVTQMGNDKSIKCEQNLGHDTMYWYKQDSKKFLKIMFSYNNKELIINETVPNRFSPKSPDKAHLNLHINSLELGDSAVYFCASSQDTDGYTFGSGTRLTVV.

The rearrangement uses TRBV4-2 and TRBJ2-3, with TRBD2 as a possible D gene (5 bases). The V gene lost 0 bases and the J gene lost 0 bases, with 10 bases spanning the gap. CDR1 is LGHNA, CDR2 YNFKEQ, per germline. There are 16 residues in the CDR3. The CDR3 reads CASSQDLGGSTDTQYF. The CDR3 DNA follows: TGTGCCAGCAGCCAAGATCTAGGCGGGAGCACAGATACGCAGTATTTT.

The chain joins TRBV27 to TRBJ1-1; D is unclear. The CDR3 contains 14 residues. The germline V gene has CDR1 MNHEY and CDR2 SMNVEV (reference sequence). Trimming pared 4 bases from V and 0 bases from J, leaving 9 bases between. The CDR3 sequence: CASSSLGLNTEAFF. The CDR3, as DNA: TGTGCCAGCAGTTCCCTAGGGTTGAACACTGAAGCTTTCTTT.

The CDR3 DNA follows: TGTGCCAGCAGTTACTCCCGCCAGCGGGAGTACTTC. It yields the protein CASSYSRQREYF. The rearrangement uses TRBV6-5 and TRBJ2-7, with D tentatively TRBD2 (6 bases). CDR1 MNHEY and CDR2 SVGAGI come from the germline V gene. Between the trimmed V and J ends, which lost 0 bases and 11 bases, there was a span of 11 bases. The length of the CDR3 is 12 residues.

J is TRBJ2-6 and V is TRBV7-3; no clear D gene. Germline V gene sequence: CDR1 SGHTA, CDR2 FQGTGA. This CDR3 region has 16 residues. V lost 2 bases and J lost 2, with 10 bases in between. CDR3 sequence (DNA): TGTGCCAGCAGCTTATCCAGCGACCCTGGGGCCAACGTCCTGACTTTC. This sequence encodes CASSLSSDPGANVLTF. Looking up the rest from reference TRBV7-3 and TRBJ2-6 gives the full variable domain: GAGVSQTPSNKVTEKGKYVELRCDPISGHTALYWYRQSLGQGPEFLIYFQGTGAADDSGLPNDRFFAVRPEGSVSTLKIQRTERGDSAVYLCASSLSSDPGANVLTFGAGSRLTVL.

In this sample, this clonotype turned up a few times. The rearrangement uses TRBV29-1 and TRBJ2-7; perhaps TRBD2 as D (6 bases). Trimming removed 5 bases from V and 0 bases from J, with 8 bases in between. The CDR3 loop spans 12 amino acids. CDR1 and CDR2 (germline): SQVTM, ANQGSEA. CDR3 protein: CSVSGSSYEQYF. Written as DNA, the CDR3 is TGCAGCGTTTCCGGGAGCTCCTACGAGCAGTACTTC.

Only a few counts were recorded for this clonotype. The CDR3 loop reads CSAVRGTDTQYF. The CDR3 DNA reads as TGCAGTGCCGTGCGTGGCACAGATACGCAGTATTTT. The chain has TRBV20-1 and TRBJ2-3; D remains ambiguous. V lost 6 bases and J lost 1, with 8 bases in between. Germline CDR1 and CDR2: DFQATT and SNEGSKA (reference sequence). This CDR3 contains 12 residues.

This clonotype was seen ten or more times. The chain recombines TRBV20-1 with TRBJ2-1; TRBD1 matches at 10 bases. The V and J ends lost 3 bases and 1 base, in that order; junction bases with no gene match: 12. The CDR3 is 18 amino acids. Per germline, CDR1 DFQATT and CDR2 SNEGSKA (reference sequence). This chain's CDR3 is CSASWDRGLASSYNEQFF. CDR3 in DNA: TGCAGTGCTAGCTGGGACAGGGGCTTGGCGAGTTCCTACAATGAGCAGTTCTTC.

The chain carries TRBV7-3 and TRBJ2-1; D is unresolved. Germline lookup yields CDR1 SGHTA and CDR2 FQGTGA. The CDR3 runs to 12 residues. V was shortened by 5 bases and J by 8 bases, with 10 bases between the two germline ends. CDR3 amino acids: CASSRPFHEQFF. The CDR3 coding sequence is TGTGCCAGCAGCCGTCCTTTCCATGAGCAGTTCTTC.

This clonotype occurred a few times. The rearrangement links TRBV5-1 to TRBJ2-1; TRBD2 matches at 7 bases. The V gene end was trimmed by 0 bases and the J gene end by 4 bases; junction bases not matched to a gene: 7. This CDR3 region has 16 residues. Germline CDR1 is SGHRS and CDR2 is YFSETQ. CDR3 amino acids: CASSLGPAGSYNEQFF. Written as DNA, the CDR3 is TGCGCCAGCAGCTTGGGGCCAGCGGGATCGTACAATGAGCAGTTCTTC.

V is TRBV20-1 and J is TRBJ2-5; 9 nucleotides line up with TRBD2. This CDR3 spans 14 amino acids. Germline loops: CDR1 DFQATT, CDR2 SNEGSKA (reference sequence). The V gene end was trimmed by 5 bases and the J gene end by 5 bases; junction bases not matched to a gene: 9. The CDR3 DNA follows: TGCAGTGCTCGCAATAGCGGGAGAGGGGAGACCCAGTACTTC. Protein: CSARNSGRGETQYF.

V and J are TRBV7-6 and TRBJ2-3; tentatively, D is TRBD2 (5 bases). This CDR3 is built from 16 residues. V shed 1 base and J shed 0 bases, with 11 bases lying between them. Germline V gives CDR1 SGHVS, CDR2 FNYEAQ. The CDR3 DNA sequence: TGTGCCAGCAGCTTAGAGGCGGGCCGTAGCACAGATACGCAGTATTTT. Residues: CASSLEAGRSTDTQYF.

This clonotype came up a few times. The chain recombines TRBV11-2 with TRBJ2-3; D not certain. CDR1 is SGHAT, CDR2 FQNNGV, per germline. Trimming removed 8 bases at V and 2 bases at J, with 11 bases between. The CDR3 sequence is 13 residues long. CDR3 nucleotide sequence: TGTGCCAGCGCCTCTACGCCCACAGATACGCAGTATTTT. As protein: CASASTPTDTQYF.

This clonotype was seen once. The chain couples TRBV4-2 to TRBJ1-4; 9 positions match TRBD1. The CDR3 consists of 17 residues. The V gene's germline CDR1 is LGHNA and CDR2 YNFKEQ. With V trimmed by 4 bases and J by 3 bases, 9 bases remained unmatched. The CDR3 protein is CASSPRTGASANEKLFF. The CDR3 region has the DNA TGTGCCAGCAGCCCCAGGACAGGGGCGTCGGCTAATGAAAAACTGTTTTTT.

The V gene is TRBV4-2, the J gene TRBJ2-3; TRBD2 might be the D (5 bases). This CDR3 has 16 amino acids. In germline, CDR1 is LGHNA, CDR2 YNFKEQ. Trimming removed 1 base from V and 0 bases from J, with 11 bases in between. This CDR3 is CASSQVERKSTDTQYF. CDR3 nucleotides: TGTGCCAGCAGCCAAGTGGAGCGGAAAAGCACAGATACGCAGTATTTT.

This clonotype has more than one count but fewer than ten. CDR3 loop: CASSYSSRADTQYF. CDR3 in DNA: TGTGCCAGCAGTTACTCGAGCCGAGCAGATACGCAGTATTTT. The chain is built from TRBV6-5 and TRBJ2-3; no reliable D call. The V and J ends lost 0 bases and 4 bases respectively, with 8 bases between them. The CDR3 totals 14 residues. Germline values: CDR1 MNHEY, CDR2 SVGAGI.